Reported below is one TCR beta chain. Its antigen is unknown. Primers for the PCR totalled 60 Vbeta and 13 Jbeta. The protocol was immunoSEQ multiplex PCR, while the TCRdb copy is restricted to in-frame clones and leaves out a portion. The repertoire includes 180,000 or so clones, about two thirds of them detected once, and roughly 2.5% sits in the top ten. These data come from a study of cytomegalovirus exposure and HLA in healthy donors. V was trimmed by 5 bases and J by 7 bases, leaving 17 bases between them. Looked up from germline, CDR1 is SEHNR and CDR2 is FQNEAQ (reference sequence). This CDR3 has 14 residues. The study's findings and limits: The study carried out a later analysis of TCR beta sequences. It associated approximately 15,000 of them with specific HLA alleles at a false discovery rate of 0.05.

Specimen: PBMCs. The chain carries TRBV7-9 and TRBJ1-1, with D possibly matching TRBD1 (6 bases). The TCR comes from a human donor in good health. The CDR3 DNA follows: TGTGCCAGCAGCCCACGGGGGGCCTCCTTTGAAGCTTTCTTT. It is translated as CASSPRGASFEAFF.